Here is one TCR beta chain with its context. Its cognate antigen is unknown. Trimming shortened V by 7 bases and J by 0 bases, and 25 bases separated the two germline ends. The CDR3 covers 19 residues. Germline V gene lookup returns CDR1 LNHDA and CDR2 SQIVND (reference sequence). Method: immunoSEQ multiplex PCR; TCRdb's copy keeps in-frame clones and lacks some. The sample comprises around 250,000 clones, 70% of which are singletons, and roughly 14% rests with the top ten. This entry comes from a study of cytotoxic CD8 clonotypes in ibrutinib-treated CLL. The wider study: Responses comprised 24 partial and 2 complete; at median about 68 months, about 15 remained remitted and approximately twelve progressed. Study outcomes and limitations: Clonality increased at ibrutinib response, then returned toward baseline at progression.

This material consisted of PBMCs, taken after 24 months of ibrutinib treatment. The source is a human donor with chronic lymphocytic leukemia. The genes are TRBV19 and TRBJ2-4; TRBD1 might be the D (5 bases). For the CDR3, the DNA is TGTGCCAGTACCCCTACCGCCAGGGCTTCCCTTCTAGCCAAAAACATTCAGTACTTC. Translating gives CASTPTARASLLAKNIQYF.